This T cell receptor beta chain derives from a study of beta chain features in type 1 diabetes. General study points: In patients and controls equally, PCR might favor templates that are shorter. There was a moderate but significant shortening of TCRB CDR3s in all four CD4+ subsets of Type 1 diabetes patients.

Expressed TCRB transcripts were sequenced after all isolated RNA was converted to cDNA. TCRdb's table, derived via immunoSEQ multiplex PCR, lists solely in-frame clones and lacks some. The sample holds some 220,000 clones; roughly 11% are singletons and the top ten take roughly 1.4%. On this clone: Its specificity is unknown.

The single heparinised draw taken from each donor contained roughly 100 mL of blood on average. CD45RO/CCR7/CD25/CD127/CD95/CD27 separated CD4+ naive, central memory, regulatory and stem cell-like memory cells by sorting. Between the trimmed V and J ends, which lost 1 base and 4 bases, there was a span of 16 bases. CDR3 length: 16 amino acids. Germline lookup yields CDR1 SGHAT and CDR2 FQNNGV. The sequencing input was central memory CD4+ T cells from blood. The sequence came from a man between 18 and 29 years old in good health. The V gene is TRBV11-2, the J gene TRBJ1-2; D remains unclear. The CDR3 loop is CASSLASGTTIYGYTF. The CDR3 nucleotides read TGTGCCAGCAGCTTAGCCTCAGGTACAACCATCTATGGCTACACCTTC.